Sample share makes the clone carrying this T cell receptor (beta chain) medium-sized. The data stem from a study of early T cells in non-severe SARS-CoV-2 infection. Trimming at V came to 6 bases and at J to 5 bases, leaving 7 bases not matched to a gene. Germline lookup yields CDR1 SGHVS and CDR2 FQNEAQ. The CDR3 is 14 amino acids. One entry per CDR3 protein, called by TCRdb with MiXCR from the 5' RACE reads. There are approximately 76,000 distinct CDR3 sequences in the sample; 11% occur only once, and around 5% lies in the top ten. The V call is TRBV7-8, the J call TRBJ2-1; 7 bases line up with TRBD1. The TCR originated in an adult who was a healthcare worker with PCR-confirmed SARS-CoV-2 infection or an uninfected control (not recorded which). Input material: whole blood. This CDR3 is CASRADRVNNEQFF. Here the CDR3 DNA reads TGTGCCAGCAGAGCCGACAGGGTAAACAATGAGCAGTTCTTC.